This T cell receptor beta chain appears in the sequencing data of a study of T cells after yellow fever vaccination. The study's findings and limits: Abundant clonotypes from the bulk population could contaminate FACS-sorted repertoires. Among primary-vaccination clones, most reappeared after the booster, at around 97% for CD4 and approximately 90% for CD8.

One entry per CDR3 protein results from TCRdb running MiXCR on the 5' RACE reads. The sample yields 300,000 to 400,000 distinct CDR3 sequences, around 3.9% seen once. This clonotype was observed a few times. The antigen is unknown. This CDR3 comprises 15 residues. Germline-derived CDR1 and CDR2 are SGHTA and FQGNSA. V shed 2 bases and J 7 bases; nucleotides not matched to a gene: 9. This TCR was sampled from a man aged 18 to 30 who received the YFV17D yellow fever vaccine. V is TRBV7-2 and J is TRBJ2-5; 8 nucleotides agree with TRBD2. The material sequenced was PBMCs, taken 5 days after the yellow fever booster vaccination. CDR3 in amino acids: CASSLPGSGLATQYF. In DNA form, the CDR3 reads TGTGCCAGCAGCTTACCGGGAAGCGGACTAGCGACCCAGTACTTC.